The text below deals with one T cell receptor beta chain. The source of the sample is a study of somatic mutations in cytotoxic T cells in rheumatoid arthritis. In the authors' methods: Matching between patient CD8+ clones larger than 1% and published virus-specific TCRB sequences was rare. TCRdb's table, derived via immunoSEQ multiplex PCR, lists solely in-frame clones and lacks some. V and J calls and clone size come straight from that table; D and trimming were deduced from the DNA. The data hold under 20,000 clones, with 85% observed a single time. Positive magnetic bead selection, which isolated the CD4+ and CD8+ cells, was followed by a flow cytometry check of purity. The ends were cut back, 3 bases at V and 6 bases at J, with 19 bases in the middle. The length of the CDR3 is 16 residues. Germline values: CDR1 MDHEN, CDR2 SYDVKM.

The sequencing sample was made of CD8+ T cells sorted from blood. This clonotype was sampled from a woman in her thirties or forties with rheumatoid arthritis. The chain employs TRBV28 and TRBJ2-3; no clear D gene. CDR3 nucleotides: TGTGCCAGCAGTTTTTATGCAAGTACAGTTGGTGATACGCAGTATTTT. Translation: CASSFYASTVGDTQYF.